The sequence of this TCR beta chain was determined in a study of cytomegalovirus exposure and HLA in healthy donors. Whole-study context: The 120 validation repertoires used the same platform as the approximately 700 first-cohort repertoires (as reported by a later analysis). Findings of the study overall: Rare sequences made up most TCRs, while some public TCRs were found in many donors. One later analysis, an examination of the roughly 130 validation repertoires, found that first-cohort TCR clusters tended to co-occur in them. Specificity of a few CMV-associated chains for CMV antigens was verified in vitro.

Germline values: CDR1 SGHTA, CDR2 FQGTGA. V was clipped by 4 bases and J by 5 bases; unmatched bases: 5. The CDR3 spans 15 residues. Sequencing was performed with immunoSEQ multiplex PCR; in TCRdb, only in-frame clones are kept and a portion is missing. The sample contains hundreds of thousands of clones, 70% to 90% of which appear only once. On this clone: As yet, its antigen is unknown.

The chain has TRBV7-3 and TRBJ2-2; TRBD2 matches at 9 bases. This clonotype originated in a woman aged 18-29 years in good health and CMV-seronegative. What was sequenced was PBMCs. CDR3 nucleotide sequence: TGTGCCAGCAGCTCGGGACTAGCTGGGACCGGGGAGCTGTTTTTT. This codes for CASSSGLAGTGELFF.